This T cell receptor beta chain was sequenced during a study of sequential checkpoint blockade in melanoma. Study context: Patients were randomized 1:1 to nivolumab-then-ipilimumab or ipilimumab-then-nivolumab first-line. Both treatment sequences were followed by maintenance nivolumab.

Only in-frame clones appear in the TCRdb table, and some are missing; sequencing was by immunoSEQ multiplex PCR. The repertoire holds around 8,500 clones, with more than 55% as singletons. This clone occurred a few times. As to treatment: randomized to nivolumab then ipilimumab (arm A) or the reverse (arm B). None of the patients previously received DNA-damaging chemotherapy. Live CD3+CD8+ CD19− CD56− cells were sorted from PBMCs. V was clipped by 0 bases and J by 0 bases, with 6 bases between them. This CDR3 comprises 14 residues. Germline V CDR1 and CDR2: LGHNA, YSLEER. The sample was CD8+ T cells sorted from blood (inferred from file names), taken from a patient given nivolumab and ipilimumab in sequence. The chain is built from TRBV4-3 and TRBJ2-7, with no clear D. The source of this sequence is a human donor with melanoma. CDR3 bases: TGCGCCAGCAGCCAAGAGGCTGGCTCCTACGAGCAGTACTTC. It is translated as CASSQEAGSYEQYF.